Shown below are 27 T cell receptor beta chains from a single sample sequenced in a study of cytomegalovirus exposure and HLA in healthy donors. Clones were sequenced by immunoSEQ multiplex PCR, and TCRdb holds only the in-frame ones, with some missing. This sample has about 250,000 clones; roughly 87% occur once, and the top ten carry around 12%. Sequenced sample: PBMCs. These receptors were obtained from a man aged 18 to 30 in good health and CMV-seropositive.

J is TRBJ2-7 and V is TRBV5-4; perhaps TRBD1 as D (6 bases). The CDR3 is made up of 15 amino acids. Germline-derived CDR1 and CDR2 are SGHNT and YYREEE (reference sequence). The V and J ends lost 0 bases and 3 bases respectively, with 13 bases between them. The DNA for the CDR3 is TGTGCCAGCAGCTTGGGGCGGACAGCGCTCTACGAGCAGTACTTC. It specifies CASSLGRTALYEQYF. Filled out from reference TRBV5-4 and TRBJ2-7, the complete variable domain reads ETGVTQSPTHLIKTRGQQVTLRCSSQSGHNTVSWYQQALGQGPQFIFQYYREEENGRGNFPPRFSGLQFPNYSSELNVNALELDDSALYLCASSLGRTALYEQYFGPGTRLTVT.

This clone has only one observation. V is TRBV11-3 and J is TRBJ2-3; D is unclear. In germline, CDR1 is SGHNT, CDR2 YENEEA. V lost 2 bases and J lost 0, with 15 bases in between. The CDR3 totals 17 residues. The CDR3 is CASSLTFTTTSTDTQYF. DNA for the CDR3: TGTGCCAGCAGCTTAACCTTCACAACTACTAGCACAGATACGCAGTATTTT.

This clone was recorded once. The chain employs TRBV10-3 and TRBJ2-7; D is possibly TRBD1 or TRBD2 (5 bases each). CDR1 and CDR2 (germline): ENHRY, SYGVKD. V lost 10 bases and J 0 bases, leaving 10 bases between the germline ends. The CDR3 totals 12 residues. The CDR3 DNA sequence: TGTGCCACCGGGACCACCTCCTACGAGCAGTACTTC. Amino acid sequence: CATGTTSYEQYF.

The chain links TRBV19 to TRBJ2-1, with TRBD2 matching 7 bases. J lost 2 bases, V lost 3 bases, and 7 bases had no gene match. The germline CDR1 and CDR2 sequences are LNHDA and SQIVND (reference sequence). The CDR3 runs to 16 residues. For the CDR3, the DNA is TGTGCCAGTAGTATGCGAGCGGGAAGAGCCTACAATGAGCAGTTCTTC. As protein: CASSMRAGRAYNEQFF.

The chain is built from TRBV27 and TRBJ2-2; no clear D. Germline assignment: CDR1 MNHEY and CDR2 SMNVEV (reference sequence). V shed 7 bases and J shed 1 base, with 10 bases lying between them. The CDR3 contains 14 residues. CDR3: CASTYTWNTGELFF. CDR3 DNA: TGTGCCAGCACCTACACCTGGAACACCGGGGAGCTGTTTTTT.

In this sample, this clone turned up once. The V and J genes are TRBV29-1 and TRBJ2-7, with 8 bases lining up with TRBD1. Germline V gives CDR1 SQVTM, CDR2 ANQGSEA. The length of the CDR3 is 13 residues. Trimming took 7 bases from V and 2 from J; bases not matched to a gene: 7. The CDR3 nucleotides are TGCAGCGCCCAACAGGGGGGACCCTACGAGCAGTACTTC. It codes for CSAQQGGPYEQYF.

Concerning this clone: The germline gene is not matched at one end of the junction; a read error may be the cause. CDR3 region: CASNLVLAGSVETQYF. CDR3 DNA sequence: TGCGCCAGCAACTTGGTGCTAGCGGGAAGTGTTGAGACCCAGTACTTC. This sequence joins TRBV5-1 and TRBJ2-5; 9 bases map to TRBD2. Germline-derived CDR1 and CDR2 are SGHRS and YFSETQ. The CDR3 is 16 amino acids.

This chain connects TRBV30 to TRBJ1-2; D remains ambiguous. Germline V gene lookup returns CDR1 GTSNPN and CDR2 SVGIG (reference sequence). The ends were cut back, 3 bases at V and 5 bases at J, with 16 bases in the middle. This CDR3 spans 14 amino acids. CDR3 nucleotide sequence: TGTGCCTGGAGCCCCGGCGGCTCCAAATATGGCTACACCTTC. It is translated as CAWSPGGSKYGYTF.

This clone was seen only a few times. The rearrangement links TRBV5-1 to TRBJ2-1; TRBD1 is a possible D gene (7 bases). Germline V gene data show CDR1 as SGHRS and CDR2 as YFSETQ. The CDR3 covers 13 residues. The V end was cut by 3 bases, the J end by 9 bases, with 13 bases between. This chain's CDR3 is CASSSGGLGEQFF. The CDR3 DNA follows: TGCGCCAGCAGCTCAGGGGGGCTGGGTGAGCAGTTCTTC.

The chain has TRBV7-2 and TRBJ2-3, with D hard to call. CDR1 is SGHTA and CDR2 is FQGNSA in the germline V gene. The CDR3 spans 14 residues. The V gene lost 5 bases and the J gene lost 3 bases, with 12 bases spanning the gap. CDR3 bases: TGTGCCAGCAGCCGACTTCCTCGGACAGATACGCAGTATTTT. It encodes CASSRLPRTDTQYF.

This sequence joins TRBV7-8 and TRBJ1-2, with a tentative D call TRBD1 (6 bases). This CDR3 contains 14 residues. Looked up from germline, CDR1 is SGHVS and CDR2 is FQNEAQ. The ends were cut back, 0 bases at V and 4 bases at J, with 9 bases in the middle. Written as DNA, the CDR3 is TGTGCCAGCAGCTTAGCCAGGACAGTCTATGGCTACACCTTC. It is translated as CASSLARTVYGYTF.

This clone is a singleton in its sample. This chain uses TRBV9 with TRBJ1-2; TRBD1 aligns across 8 bases. CDR1 and CDR2 (germline): SGDLS, YYNGEE. The CDR3 is made up of 15 amino acids. Trimming took 4 bases from V and 5 from J; bases not matched to a gene: 10. This CDR3 is CASSPSAGGRYGYTF. Here the CDR3 DNA reads TGTGCCAGCAGCCCCAGTGCAGGGGGCAGATATGGCTACACCTTC.

V gene TRBV11-2 combines with J gene TRBJ2-2; TRBD2 aligns across 9 bases. The CDR3 is 16 amino acids. CDR1 SGHAT and CDR2 FQNNGV come from the germline V gene. The V segment lost 0 bases and the J segment 5 bases; nucleotides outside the gene matches: 4. The CDR3, as DNA: TGTGCCAGCAGCTTAGATCCCACTAGCGGGACCGGGGAGCTGTTTTTT. This sequence encodes CASSLDPTSGTGELFF.

The V gene is TRBV4-3, the J gene TRBJ2-1, with TRBD1 matching over 7 bases. Germline lookup yields CDR1 LGHNA and CDR2 YSLEER. V was clipped by 5 bases and J by 1 base; unmatched bases: 14. The CDR3 runs 18 residues. The CDR3 DNA sequence: TGCGCCAGCAGCGCCCACCCCCCCGACAGGGAATCCTACAATGAGCAGTTCTTC. This sequence encodes CASSAHPPDRESYNEQFF.

The J gene is TRBJ2-3, the V gene TRBV10-3, with 9 bases aligning to TRBD2. This CDR3 region has 15 residues. Unmatched junction bases numbered 7, after V lost 5 bases and J lost 4 bases. CDR1 ENHRY and CDR2 SYGVKD come from the germline V gene. This CDR3 is CAISSAGGWADTQYF. CDR3 coding DNA: TGTGCCATCAGTAGTGCGGGAGGGTGGGCAGATACGCAGTATTTT.

This chain uses TRBV7-9 with TRBJ2-7; possible D gene TRBD2, 5 bases. Trimming removed 5 bases at V and 0 bases at J, with 17 bases between. The germline V gene has CDR1 SEHNR and CDR2 FQNEAQ (reference sequence). This CDR3 is built from 16 residues. The chain's CDR3 is CASSPTRLTNSYEQYF. Here the CDR3 DNA reads TGTGCCAGCAGCCCAACCCGACTAACCAACTCCTACGAGCAGTACTTC.

The chain uses TRBV7-9 and TRBJ2-3, with D maybe TRBD2 (6 bases). The germline CDR1 and CDR2 sequences are SEHNR and FQNEAQ (reference sequence). Trimming shortened V by 1 base and J by 2 bases, and 19 bases separated the two germline ends. The CDR3 spans 18 residues. The CDR3 DNA sequence: TGTGCCAGCAGCTTAGGGCGTTTTGGCCTAGCGTCCACAGATACGCAGTATTTT. This encodes CASSLGRFGLASTDTQYF.

The chain joins TRBV7-9 to TRBJ1-2, with D perhaps TRBD1 (5 bases). Trimming removed 5 bases from V and 7 bases from J, with 11 bases in between. The CDR3 is made up of 12 amino acids. Germline CDR1 and CDR2: SEHNR and FQNEAQ (reference sequence). The CDR3: CASSVTGTGYTF. The CDR3 bases are TGTGCCAGCAGCGTTACAGGTACTGGCTACACCTTC.

The chain joins TRBV2 to TRBJ2-3; D might be TRBD1 or TRBD2, each matching 5 bases. Germline loops: CDR1 SNHLY, CDR2 FYNNEI. The CDR3 is made up of 14 amino acids. Trimming shortened V by 3 bases and J by 5 bases, and 12 bases separated the two germline ends. Here the CDR3 DNA reads TGTGCCAGCAGTGACAGGGTAGGAGGAGATACGCAGTATTTT. This encodes CASSDRVGGDTQYF.

The chain joins TRBV7-6 to TRBJ1-5, with unresolved D. The germline CDR1 and CDR2 sequences are SGHVS and FNYEAQ. V lost 3 bases and J lost 7, with 10 bases in between. This CDR3 has 13 residues. CDR3 protein: CASSFQATQPQHF. In nucleotides, the CDR3 is TGTGCCAGCAGCTTTCAAGCTACGCAGCCCCAGCATTTT.

This sequence joins TRBV7-9 and TRBJ2-1, with TRBD2 matching over 11 bases. The CDR3 spans 16 residues. Germline V gene sequence: CDR1 SEHNR, CDR2 FQNEAQ (reference sequence). V was pared by 3 bases and J by 4 bases, with 5 bases of the junction left unmatched. The CDR3 sequence: CASSLGLAADYNEQFF. CDR3 sequence (DNA): TGTGCCAGCAGCTTGGGACTAGCGGCAGATTACAATGAGCAGTTCTTC.

The chain couples TRBV5-1 to TRBJ2-2; TRBD1 might be the D (5 bases). CDR1 is SGHRS, CDR2 YFSETQ, per germline. V lost 0 bases and J lost 8, with 11 bases in between. The CDR3 runs to 14 residues. CDR3 sequence reads: CASSLGGSGGELFF. The CDR3, as DNA: TGCGCCAGCAGCTTGGGGGGCTCCGGAGGGGAGCTGTTTTTT.

The chain is built from TRBV5-4 and TRBJ2-1; D unclear. The germline CDR1 and CDR2 sequences are SGHNT and YYREEE (reference sequence). Trimming removed 0 bases at V and 2 bases at J, with 12 bases between. The CDR3 spans 16 residues. Here the CDR3 DNA reads TGTGCCAGCAGCTTGGCTGGAGAAAACCCCTACAATGAGCAGTTCTTC. Translated, it gives CASSLAGENPYNEQFF.

The rearrangement uses TRBV28 and TRBJ1-2; no definite D call. V shed 5 bases and J shed 4 bases, with 17 bases lying between them. The germline gives CDR1 MDHEN, CDR2 SYDVKM. This CDR3 has 15 amino acids. CDR3 loop: CASSPPAGVRYGYTF. CDR3 sequence (DNA): TGTGCCAGCAGTCCCCCTGCCGGGGTCCGCTATGGCTACACCTTC.

The J gene is TRBJ2-1, the V gene TRBV25-1; 8 bases fit TRBD1. Per germline, CDR1 MGHDK and CDR2 SYGVNS. CDR3 size: 15 residues. After removal of 4 bases from V and 3 bases from J, the junction contained 5 bases not matched to a gene. The CDR3 nucleotides are TGTGCCAGCAGTGGGCAGGGACAGGTCTACAATGAGCAGTTCTTC. This encodes CASSGQGQVYNEQFF.

This chain connects TRBV7-9 to TRBJ2-2; 9 nucleotides line up with TRBD2. V shed 5 bases, J shed 3 bases, and the junction held 7 bases outside the gene matches. This CDR3 region has 16 residues. The germline CDR1 and CDR2 sequences are SEHNR and FQNEAQ (reference sequence). For the CDR3, the DNA is TGTGCCAGCAGCCCGTCGGGACTAGCCTACACCGGGGAGCTGTTTTTT. Residues: CASSPSGLAYTGELFF.

The rearrangement links TRBV13 to TRBJ1-2; perhaps TRBD1 as D (6 bases). V lost 2 bases to trimming and J lost 6 bases, with 10 bases between them. This CDR3 region has 13 residues. Germline CDR1 and CDR2: PRHDT and FYEKMQ (reference sequence). The CDR3 region has the DNA TGTGCCAGCAGCTTAACAGGGCTGAATGGCTACACCTTC. Residues: CASSLTGLNGYTF.